A selection of T cell receptor beta chains follows, all from one sample in a study of PD-1 blockade in mismatch repair-deficient tumors. Data came from immunoSEQ multiplex PCR; TCRdb stores just in-frame clones and leaves some out. The data show some 100,000 clones, with 82% seen just once and roughly 6.3% held by the top ten. The sequencing used peripheral blood, collected about eight months after starting pembrolizumab. These receptors were collected from an adult with mismatch repair-deficient cancer. CDR3s include the opening cysteine and the closing phenylalanine or tryptophan. The order of the fields is V gene, clone size, J gene, D gene, CDR3 DNA, CDR3 protein. D genes are given only for firm matches. Part of the rows lack a size; the others show once, few, many or a class for expanded clones.

>TRBV6-5|-|TRBJ1-3|-
TGTGCCAGCAGTGCCCCCGCCCGGAACACCATATATTTT
CASSAPARNTIYF
>TRBV28|-|TRBJ1-2|-
TGTGCCAGCAGTTTTATGGCTGGCTACACCTTC
CASSFMAGYTF
>TRBV6-5|-|TRBJ2-7|-
TGTGCCAGCAGTTACGTCGGGGGCGAGCAGTACTTC
CASSYVGGEQYF
>TRBV6-6|-|TRBJ2-1|-
TGTGCCAGCAGTCAATCACTAGTAGCCCCCTACAATGAGCAGTTCTTC
CASSQSLVAPYNEQFF
>TRBV27|-|TRBJ2-1|-
TGTGCCAGCAGTTTATCGAGCCGACTAGTTCCCTATGAGCAGTTCTTC
CASSLSSRLVPYEQFF
>TRBV27|-|TRBJ1-2|TRBD1
TGTGCCAGCAGTCTCACCCCGGGACAGGGGGGCTATGGCTACACCTTC
CASSLTPGQGGYGYTF
>TRBV27|-|TRBJ2-7|-
TGTGCCAGCAGTAGGTGGGACTTTACCTACGAGCAGTACTTC
CASSRWDFTYEQYF
>TRBV4-2|once|TRBJ1-2|TRBD1
TGTGCCAGCAGCGTGGCCGGGACAGGGAGGTTGGACTATGGCTACACCTTC
CASSVAGTGRLDYGYTF
>TRBV7-9|-|TRBJ1-2|-
TGTGCCAGCAGCCCATGGCGCCAGGGAGTTGGCTACACCTTC
CASSPWRQGVGYTF
>TRBV9|-|TRBJ2-1|TRBD2
TGTGCCAGCAGCGTGACTAGCGGGAGCTACAATGAGCAGTTCTTC
CASSVTSGSYNEQFF
>TRBV9|-|TRBJ2-1|TRBD2
TGTGCCAGCAGCGCCACTAGCGGATCCCACAATGAGCAGTTCTTC
CASSATSGSHNEQFF
>TRBV27|-|TRBJ2-2|-
TGTGCCAGCGCCGGTACAGGGTTAACCGGGGAGCTGTTTTTT
CASAGTGLTGELFF
>TRBV7-6|-|TRBJ2-5|-
TGTGCCAGCAGCAAGGGAAGCCAAGAGACCCAGTACTTC
CASSKGSQETQYF
>TRBV6-6|-|TRBJ2-2|-
TGTGCCAGCAATCCACTGGACGGATTAAACACCGGGGAGCTGTTTTTT
CASNPLDGLNTGELFF
>TRBV9|-|TRBJ2-3|TRBD2
TGTGCCAGCAGCCCCCGCATGACTAGCGGTACAGATACGCAGTATTTT
CASSPRMTSGTDTQYF
>TRBV9|-|TRBJ2-3|-
TGTGCCAGCAGCCTTATCGGGAGCACAGATACGCAGTATTTT
CASSLIGSTDTQYF
>TRBV7-8|-|TRBJ2-1|-
TGTGCCAGCAGCTTAAATGGGGGGCCAGTCTACAATGAGCAGTTCTTC
CASSLNGGPVYNEQFF
>TRBV28|many|TRBJ2-3|-
TGTGCCAGCAGTTTGAAACCGGACGCAGATACGCAGTATTTT
CASSLKPDADTQYF
>TRBV6-1|-|TRBJ1-5|-
TGTGCCAGCAGTGACCCTACCCGGGACATCTACAATCAGCCCCAGCATTTT
CASSDPTRDIYNQPQHF
>TRBV19|-|TRBJ2-4|-
TGTGCCAGTAGTATAGGAGAGGGTTGGTCCAAAAACATTCAGTACTTC
CASSIGEGWSKNIQYF
>TRBV30|-|TRBJ2-2|-
TGTGCCTGGAATGGAGAGAACACCGGGGAGCTGTTTTTT
CAWNGENTGELFF
>TRBV11-3|-|TRBJ2-2|-
TGTGCCAGCAGCTTAAGGACCGGGGAGCTGTTTTTT
CASSLRTGELFF
>TRBV6-5|-|TRBJ1-1|-
TGTGCCAGCAGTTACCCAGGGAACACTGAAGCTTTCTTT
CASSYPGNTEAFF
>TRBV2|-|TRBJ2-3|-
TGTGCCAGCGGTAGGGGGAGAAACACAGATACGCAGTATTTT
CASGRGRNTDTQYF
>TRBV6-5|-|TRBJ1-1|TRBD1
TGTGCCAGCAGTTATAATCGACAGGGTTGGACTGAAGCTTTCTTT
CASSYNRQGWTEAFF
>TRBV7-2|-|TRBJ1-1|-
TGTGCCAGCAGCTTAAGGGGAGGGAGTGGCACTGAAGCTTTCTTT
CASSLRGGSGTEAFF
>TRBV7-9|-|TRBJ2-3|-
TGTGCCAGCAGCTTAGCGCTAGGAGTACCCAGGGTAGATACGCAGTATTTT
CASSLALGVPRVDTQYF
>TRBV2|-|TRBJ2-7|TRBD2
TGTGCCAGCGACCCAACTAGCGGGAGGGGTGAGCAGTACTTC
CASDPTSGRGEQYF
>TRBV4-2|-|TRBJ2-1|TRBD2
TGTGCCAGCAGCGGAAGGACTAGCGGGTCCTACAATGAGCAGTTCTTC
CASSGRTSGSYNEQFF
>TRBV21-1|-|TRBJ1-1|-
TGTGCCAACGGGCAGGGGCACGACACTGAAGCTTTCTTT
CANGQGHDTEAFF
>TRBV13|many|TRBJ1-1|-
TGTGCCAGCAGCCAACAGGAATGGCACGTGAACACTGAAGCTTTCTTT
CASSQQEWHVNTEAFF
>TRBV28|-|TRBJ1-1|-
TGTGCCAGCAGCTCCCGGACCAAAAACACTGAAGCTTTCTTT
CASSSRTKNTEAFF
>TRBV19|-|TRBJ2-1|-
TGTGCCAGTACCCTAGGGACTTCCTCCTACAATGAGCAGTTCTTC
CASTLGTSSYNEQFF
>TRBV29-1|-|TRBJ2-7|-
TGCAGCGTTGCAGGGAACTCCTACGAGCAGTACTTC
CSVAGNSYEQYF
>TRBV6-5|-|TRBJ2-1|-
TGTGCCAGCAGCCAAGTCAATGAGCAGTTCTTC
CASSQVNEQFF
>TRBV19|-|TRBJ2-3|TRBD1
TGTGCCAGCGGGGACAGGGAACGGGGTACGCAGTATTTT
CASGDRERGTQYF
>TRBV25-1|-|TRBJ2-7|TRBD1
TGTGCCAGCAGTCAAGGACAGGGGCCCGCTGAGCAGTACTTC
CASSQGQGPAEQYF
>TRBV11-3|-|TRBJ1-5|-
TGTGCCAGCAGCTTAGTACACAGCCCCAATCAGCCCCAGCATTTT
CASSLVHSPNQPQHF
>TRBV29-1|once|TRBJ2-7|-
TGCAGCGCCACGGGGGTCCTGGCCCGCGCGGGGGAGCAGTACTTC
CSATGVLARAGEQYF
>TRBV30|-|TRBJ2-1|TRBD1
TGTGCCTGGAGTGTCGGGACAGGGGGCGATGAGCAGTTCTTC
CAWSVGTGGDEQFF
>TRBV29-1|-|TRBJ1-3|-
TGCAGCGTTGAGGCGAGGGGAGTCAGGAACACCATATATTTT
CSVEARGVRNTIYF
>TRBV7-9|-|TRBJ2-1|TRBD2
TGTGCCAGCTGCGCGGAGGAACTAGCGGGAGGGGCTTGGAATGAGCAGTTCTTC
CASCAEELAGGAWNEQFF
>TRBV19|-|TRBJ2-4|TRBD1
TGTGCCAGTAGGGGACAGGGAAACATTCAGTACTTC
CASRGQGNIQYF